The text below deals with one TCR beta chain. Its target is not known. Using its own MiXCR run on the 5' RACE reads, TCRdb lists one record per CDR3 protein. The sample holds around 490,000 distinct CDR3 sequences; 20% to 25% are singletons and the top ten take around 0.5%. These data originate in a study of identical twins. Notes on the study in general: In beta out-of-frame sequences, the excess sharing between twins was weaker. Out-of-frame alpha sequences common to twins were enriched for low generation probability.

The ends lost 5 bases at V and 3 bases at J; junction bases unmatched: 5. This CDR3 is 13 amino acids long. Germline CDR1 is SQVTM and CDR2 is ANQGSEA. The data also belong to a second study, concerning yellow fever vaccine responses in identical twins.

The TCR sequence derives from a young woman in good health. The rearrangement links TRBV29-1 to TRBJ2-7; 9 nucleotides align to TRBD1. The sample consisted of CD4+ T cells sorted from blood. CDR3 sequence (DNA): TGCAGCGTTTGGGGGACAGGGAACTACGAGCAGTACGTC. Encoded protein: CSVWGTGNYEQYV.